These 23 T cell receptor beta chains share one sample of origin, sequenced in a study of cytotoxic CD8 clonotypes in ibrutinib-treated CLL. Assay: immunoSEQ multiplex PCR; the TCRdb copy retains only in-frame clones and omits some. Among approximately 200,000 clones listed, 72% were seen once. The material was PBMCs, obtained after 24 months of ibrutinib treatment. Receptor source: a human donor with chronic lymphocytic leukemia.

The chain combines TRBV27 with TRBJ2-1; 9 bases agree with TRBD1. CDR1 and CDR2 from the germline V gene are MNHEY and SMNVEV (reference sequence). The CDR3 contains 15 residues. The J segment lost 6 bases and the V segment lost 4 bases, leaving 7 bases of the junction unmatched. CDR3 in DNA: TGTGCCAGCAGTTCCCGGACAGGGGTGGGCAATGAGCAGTTCTTC. As protein: CASSSRTGVGNEQFF.

The gene calls are TRBV9 and TRBJ1-1, with 10 bases identical to TRBD1. With V trimmed by 3 bases and J by 3 bases, 5 bases remained unmatched. Germline CDR1 reads SGDLS; CDR2 reads YYNGEE. The CDR3 loop spans 15 amino acids. CDR3 nucleotides: TGTGCCAGCAGCGGACGGGACAGGGGCTACACTGAAGCTTTCTTT. It codes for CASSGRDRGYTEAFF.

V usage is TRBV5-6 and J usage is TRBJ2-7; TRBD2 aligns across 11 bases. The CDR3 totals 19 residues. From germline, CDR1 is SGHDT and CDR2 YYEEEE. V was clipped by 0 bases and J by 6 bases; unmatched bases: 17. CDR3 in amino acids: CASSLARLAGNVVEREQYF. CDR3 bases: TGTGCCAGCAGCTTGGCTAGACTAGCGGGAAATGTCGTCGAGCGCGAGCAGTACTTC.

The CDR3 nucleotides are TGTGCCAGTAAGGGTCTGGACAACACTGAAGCTTTCTTT. It encodes CASKGLDNTEAFF. V and J are TRBV19 and TRBJ1-1; no clear D. The CDR3 covers 13 residues. Deletions cut 7 bases from V and 2 bases from J, with 11 bases between. Germline V CDR1 and CDR2: LNHDA, SQIVND (reference sequence). Based on the CDR3 plus reference TRBV19 and TRBJ1-1, the full variable domain is DGGITQSPKYLFRKEGQNVTLSCEQNLNHDAMYWYRQDPGQGLRLIYYSQIVNDFQKGDIAEGYSVSREKKESFPLTVTSAQKNPTAFYLCASKGLDNTEAFFGQGTRLTVV.

The chain couples TRBV6-1 to TRBJ1-3; no clear D gene. Germline CDR1 and CDR2: MNHNS and SASEGT. CDR3 length: 13 residues. V shed 6 bases and J shed 1 base, with 7 bases lying between them. This CDR3 is CASRRPSGNTIYF. The CDR3 DNA is TGTGCCAGCAGACGGCCTTCTGGAAACACCATATATTTT.

The chain couples TRBV18 to TRBJ2-3, with D hard to call. Per germline, CDR1 KGHSH and CDR2 LQKENI. V lost 0 bases and J lost 4, with 5 bases in between. The CDR3 loop spans 13 amino acids. CDR3 bases: TGTGCCAGCTCACCACCAGGTTCAGATACGCAGTATTTT. This gives the protein CASSPPGSDTQYF.

This clone was counted a few times. The rearrangement joins TRBV11-2 to TRBJ2-7; D is undetermined. CDR1 is SGHAT and CDR2 is FQNNGV in the germline V gene. Trimming removed 5 bases from V and 4 bases from J, with 21 bases in between. This CDR3 spans 16 amino acids. CDR3 sequence reads: CASSPTPTDRMYEQYF. Here the CDR3 DNA reads TGTGCCAGCAGCCCTACACCGACTGACCGGATGTACGAGCAGTACTTC. Based on the CDR3 plus reference TRBV11-2 and TRBJ2-7, the full variable domain is EAGVAQSPRYKIIEKRQSVAFWCNPISGHATLYWYQQILGQGPKLLIQFQNNGVVDDSQLPKDRFSAERLKGVDSTLKIQPAKLEDSAVYLCASSPTPTDRMYEQYFGPGTRLTVT.

The chain combines TRBV7-3 with TRBJ2-1, with unresolved D. The CDR3 length is 13 residues. V lost 2 bases to trimming and J lost 9 bases, with 11 bases between them. Germline CDR1 is SGHTA and CDR2 is FQGTGA. As DNA, the CDR3 is TGTGCCAGCAGCTTAGATCTGATAGGTGAGCAGTTCTTC. Translation gives CASSLDLIGEQFF.

This chain joins TRBV27 and TRBJ2-7, with 7 bases matching TRBD2. After removal of 2 bases from V and 3 bases from J, the junction contained 7 bases not matched to a gene. Looked up from germline, CDR1 is MNHEY and CDR2 is SMNVEV (reference sequence). This CDR3 is built from 15 residues. As DNA, the CDR3 is TGTGCCAGCAGTTTAGGGCGGGAGAATCTCTACGAGCAGTACTTC. This translates into CASSLGRENLYEQYF.

J is TRBJ2-1 and V is TRBV12-5; D is perhaps TRBD1 (6 bases). The CDR3 length is 17 residues. Germline V gene data show CDR1 as LGHNT and CDR2 as FRNRAP. V was trimmed by 6 bases and J by 7 bases, leaving 25 bases between them. The CDR3 DNA reads TGTGCTAGTGGGTTTTCTTTCCGGGACACCGGCTCTAATGAGCAGTTCTTC. Translated, it gives CASGFSFRDTGSNEQFF.

V usage is TRBV18 and J usage is TRBJ1-3, with TRBD1 identical over 9 bases. The germline CDR1 and CDR2 sequences are KGHSH and LQKENI. The V and J ends lost 5 bases and 0 bases, in that order; junction bases with no gene match: 2. This CDR3 is built from 15 residues. CDR3: CASSEDRGSGNTIYF. CDR3 bases: TGTGCCAGCTCAGAGGACAGGGGCTCTGGAAACACCATATATTTT.

V and J are TRBV27 and TRBJ2-4; unclear D gene. V was shortened by 0 bases and J by 0 bases, with 6 bases between the two germline ends. The CDR3 consists of 15 residues. In germline, CDR1 is MNHEY, CDR2 SMNVEV (reference sequence). The CDR3 reads CASSLSRLAKNIQYF. DNA of the CDR3: TGTGCCAGCAGTTTATCACGGCTAGCCAAAAACATTCAGTACTTC.

The sample holds one count of this clone. V gene TRBV4-3 combines with J gene TRBJ1-1; TRBD1 matches 7 bases. The CDR3 is 17 amino acids. Germline assignment: CDR1 LGHNA and CDR2 YSLEER. Losses at the gene ends were 0 bases for V and 3 bases for J; bases not matched to a gene: 10. The CDR3 DNA is TGCGCCAGCAGCCAAGAAGACAGGGCAGGGACGCACACTGAAGCTTTCTTT. It encodes CASSQEDRAGTHTEAFF.

The V and J genes are TRBV11-3 and TRBJ2-7, with 7 bases lining up with TRBD2. This CDR3 region has 15 residues. V was pared by 0 bases and J by 2 bases, with 4 bases of the junction left unmatched. Germline V gives CDR1 SGHNT, CDR2 YENEEA. CDR3 sequence reads: CASSLEASGPYEQYF. The DNA of the CDR3 is TGTGCCAGCAGCTTAGAGGCTAGCGGCCCCTACGAGCAGTACTTC.

A remark on this clone: Mismatch with germline at one junction end may stem from a read error. The V gene is TRBV6-5, the J gene TRBJ2-2; tentatively, D is TRBD2 (6 bases). CDR1 MNHEY and CDR2 SVGAGI come from the germline V gene. This CDR3 spans 12 amino acids. This CDR3 is CMVGRPTGELFF. The CDR3 region has the DNA TGCATGGTCGGGAGACCCACCGGGGAGCTGTTTTTT.

The rearrangement uses TRBV5-8 and TRBJ2-3; no firm D call. V was trimmed by 0 bases and J by 3 bases, leaving 17 bases between them. CDR1 and CDR2 (germline): SGHTS, YDEGEE. The CDR3 is 17 amino acids. DNA of the CDR3: TGTGCCAGCAGCTTGGAGTATGGCGGAAGTCGGACAGATACGCAGTATTTT. Residues: CASSLEYGGSRTDTQYF.

The J gene is TRBJ2-7, the V gene TRBV25-1; weak D call: TRBD1 (6 bases). Trimming took 6 bases from V and 3 from J, leaving 24 bases between them. The CDR3 is 17 residues long. CDR1 MGHDK and CDR2 SYGVNS come from the germline V gene. The DNA for the CDR3 is TGTGCCAGCAGGCCCGACACCGGACAGTACGGTCACTACGAGCAGTACTTC. Its translation is CASRPDTGQYGHYEQYF.

The CDR3 region is CASSLEGNTEAFF. In DNA form, the CDR3 reads TGTGCCAGCAGTCTGGAGGGAAACACTGAAGCTTTCTTT. The gene calls are TRBV6-4 and TRBJ1-1, with D unclear. The V gene's germline CDR1 is MRHNA and CDR2 SNTAGT. V lost 5 bases, J lost 2 bases, and 9 bases lay in between. The CDR3 loop spans 13 amino acids.

This clone was recorded a few times. The chain combines TRBV11-2 with TRBJ2-7, with 9 bases matching TRBD1. The length of the CDR3 is 15 residues. Germline-derived CDR1 and CDR2 are SGHAT and FQNNGV. Trimming took 5 bases from V and 3 from J; bases not matched to a gene: 8. The CDR3: CASSAQGQGGYEQYF. In nucleotides, the CDR3 is TGTGCCAGCAGCGCCCAGGGACAGGGAGGCTACGAGCAGTACTTC.

The chain carries TRBV9 and TRBJ1-2; tentative D call: TRBD1 (5 bases). The V gene lost 0 bases and the J gene lost 8 bases, with 17 bases spanning the gap. The CDR3 totals 15 residues. The V gene's germline CDR1 is SGDLS and CDR2 YYNGEE. The CDR3 here is CASSVEGVGVGGYTF. CDR3 sequence (DNA): TGTGCCAGCAGCGTAGAAGGTGTGGGGGTAGGGGGCTACACCTTC.

The chain recombines TRBV10-1 with TRBJ2-7, with 9 bases matching TRBD1. J was trimmed by 0 bases and V by 3 bases; bases with no gene match: 6. Per germline, CDR1 WNHNN and CDR2 SYGVQD (reference sequence). CDR3 length: 16 amino acids. The CDR3 DNA reads TGCGCCAGCAGTGACCCTCCGGGACAGGGCTCCTACGAGCAGTACTTC. Translating it yields CASSDPPGQGSYEQYF.

In this sample, this clone turned up a few times. The chain links TRBV27 to TRBJ2-1; D may be TRBD1 (6 bases). Germline V CDR1 and CDR2: MNHEY, SMNVEV (reference sequence). Trimming pared 1 base from V and 6 bases from J, leaving 19 bases between. The CDR3 spans 17 residues. In nucleotides, the CDR3 is TGTGCCAGCAGTTTATGGTCACCGGGACATCACGGCAATGAGCAGTTCTTC. Protein product: CASSLWSPGHHGNEQFF.

The chain carries TRBV7-9 and TRBJ2-5; D uncertain. The CDR3 runs 13 residues. CDR1 is SEHNR, CDR2 FQNEAQ, per germline (reference sequence). Trimming shortened V by 1 base and J by 2 bases, and 5 bases separated the two germline ends. The CDR3 bases are TGTGCCAGCAGCTTAGTGAATCAAGAGACCCAGTACTTC. Translated, it gives CASSLVNQETQYF.